Sequencing of this T cell receptor beta chain was carried out in a study of T cell responses to AZD1222 COVID-19 vaccine. Across the whole study: Analyses pooled second doses at about 4 or about 12 weeks. Notes on the study in general: At baseline, seropositivity was found in only a handful of AZD1222 recipients. Regions 160-218 and 743-854 dominated among vaccine-associated CD4 TCRs spanning spike. A mostly white British donor set with more females was recruited, and clonal diversity was possibly underestimated.

Comment on this clone: Its matching antigen is unknown.

Germline CDR1 reads SGHNT; CDR2 reads YYREEE (reference sequence). This CDR3 is built from 15 residues. Trimming cost V 5 bases and J 4 bases; bases outside gene matches: 8. Clones were sequenced by immunoSEQ multiplex PCR, and TCRdb holds only the in-frame ones, with some missing. The table shows 150,000 to 200,000 clones, with 85% to 90% occurring only once. The V call is TRBV5-4, the J call TRBJ2-5; 10 bases are a match to TRBD1. This sequence originates from an adult in good health. Sample: peripheral blood, taken on day 0 of AZD1222 vaccination. CDR3 DNA: TGTGCCAGCAGTTCCGGACAGGGGGATGTAGAGACCCAGTACTTC. Encoded protein: CASSSGQGDVETQYF. The complete variable domain, with remaining parts taken from reference TRBV5-4 and TRBJ2-5, reads ETGVTQSPTHLIKTRGQQVTLRCSSQSGHNTVSWYQQALGQGPQFIFQYYREEENGRGNFPPRFSGLQFPNYSSELNVNALELDDSALYLCASSSGQGDVETQYFGPGTRLLVL.